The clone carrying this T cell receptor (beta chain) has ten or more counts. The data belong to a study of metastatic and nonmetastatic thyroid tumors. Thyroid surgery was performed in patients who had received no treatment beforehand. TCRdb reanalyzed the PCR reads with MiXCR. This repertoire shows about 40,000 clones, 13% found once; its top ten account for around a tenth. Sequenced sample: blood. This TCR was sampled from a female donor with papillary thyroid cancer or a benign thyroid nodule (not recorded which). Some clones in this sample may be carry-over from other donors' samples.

The CDR3 DNA reads as TGTGCCAGCAGTTTAATCGGGACTAGCGGGATTAGCTCCTACGAGCAGTACTTC. This translates into CASSLIGTSGISSYEQYF. The chain employs TRBV27 and TRBJ2-7; 13 nucleotides match TRBD2. The CDR3 sequence is 18 residues long. CDR1 and CDR2 (germline): MNHEY, SMNVEV (reference sequence). V dropped 2 bases and J dropped 0; count of bases not matched to a gene: 7.